This T cell receptor (beta chain) is drawn from a study of cytomegalovirus exposure and HLA in healthy donors. Study-wide background: The same platform used for the approximately 700 first-cohort repertoires was also used for the 120 or so validation repertoires, as a later analysis reported.

Whole-study results and caveats: One later analysis, an examination of the 120 validation repertoires, found that first-cohort TCR clusters tended to co-occur in them. In vitro confirmation showed three CMV-associated chains to be CMV antigen specific.

Trimming shortened V by 4 bases and J by 1 base, and 9 bases separated the two germline ends. This CDR3 region has 14 residues. CDR1 and CDR2 (germline): LNHNV, YYDKDF (reference sequence). The protocol was immunoSEQ multiplex PCR, while the TCRdb copy is restricted to in-frame clones and leaves out a portion. This sample has 120,000 to 150,000 clones; less than 90% occur once, and the top ten carry less than 3%. A note on this clone: Its antigen is unidentified.

The donors formed part of the approximately 120-subject validation cohort, distinct from the roughly 700-subject first cohort. The specimen was PBMCs. The sequence derives from a man aged 18 to 29 in good health and CMV-seronegative. The J gene is TRBJ2-3, the V gene TRBV15; no clear D. This chain's CDR3 is CATSILPGTDTQYF. For the CDR3, the DNA is TGTGCCACCAGCATTCTGCCGGGCACAGATACGCAGTATTTT.